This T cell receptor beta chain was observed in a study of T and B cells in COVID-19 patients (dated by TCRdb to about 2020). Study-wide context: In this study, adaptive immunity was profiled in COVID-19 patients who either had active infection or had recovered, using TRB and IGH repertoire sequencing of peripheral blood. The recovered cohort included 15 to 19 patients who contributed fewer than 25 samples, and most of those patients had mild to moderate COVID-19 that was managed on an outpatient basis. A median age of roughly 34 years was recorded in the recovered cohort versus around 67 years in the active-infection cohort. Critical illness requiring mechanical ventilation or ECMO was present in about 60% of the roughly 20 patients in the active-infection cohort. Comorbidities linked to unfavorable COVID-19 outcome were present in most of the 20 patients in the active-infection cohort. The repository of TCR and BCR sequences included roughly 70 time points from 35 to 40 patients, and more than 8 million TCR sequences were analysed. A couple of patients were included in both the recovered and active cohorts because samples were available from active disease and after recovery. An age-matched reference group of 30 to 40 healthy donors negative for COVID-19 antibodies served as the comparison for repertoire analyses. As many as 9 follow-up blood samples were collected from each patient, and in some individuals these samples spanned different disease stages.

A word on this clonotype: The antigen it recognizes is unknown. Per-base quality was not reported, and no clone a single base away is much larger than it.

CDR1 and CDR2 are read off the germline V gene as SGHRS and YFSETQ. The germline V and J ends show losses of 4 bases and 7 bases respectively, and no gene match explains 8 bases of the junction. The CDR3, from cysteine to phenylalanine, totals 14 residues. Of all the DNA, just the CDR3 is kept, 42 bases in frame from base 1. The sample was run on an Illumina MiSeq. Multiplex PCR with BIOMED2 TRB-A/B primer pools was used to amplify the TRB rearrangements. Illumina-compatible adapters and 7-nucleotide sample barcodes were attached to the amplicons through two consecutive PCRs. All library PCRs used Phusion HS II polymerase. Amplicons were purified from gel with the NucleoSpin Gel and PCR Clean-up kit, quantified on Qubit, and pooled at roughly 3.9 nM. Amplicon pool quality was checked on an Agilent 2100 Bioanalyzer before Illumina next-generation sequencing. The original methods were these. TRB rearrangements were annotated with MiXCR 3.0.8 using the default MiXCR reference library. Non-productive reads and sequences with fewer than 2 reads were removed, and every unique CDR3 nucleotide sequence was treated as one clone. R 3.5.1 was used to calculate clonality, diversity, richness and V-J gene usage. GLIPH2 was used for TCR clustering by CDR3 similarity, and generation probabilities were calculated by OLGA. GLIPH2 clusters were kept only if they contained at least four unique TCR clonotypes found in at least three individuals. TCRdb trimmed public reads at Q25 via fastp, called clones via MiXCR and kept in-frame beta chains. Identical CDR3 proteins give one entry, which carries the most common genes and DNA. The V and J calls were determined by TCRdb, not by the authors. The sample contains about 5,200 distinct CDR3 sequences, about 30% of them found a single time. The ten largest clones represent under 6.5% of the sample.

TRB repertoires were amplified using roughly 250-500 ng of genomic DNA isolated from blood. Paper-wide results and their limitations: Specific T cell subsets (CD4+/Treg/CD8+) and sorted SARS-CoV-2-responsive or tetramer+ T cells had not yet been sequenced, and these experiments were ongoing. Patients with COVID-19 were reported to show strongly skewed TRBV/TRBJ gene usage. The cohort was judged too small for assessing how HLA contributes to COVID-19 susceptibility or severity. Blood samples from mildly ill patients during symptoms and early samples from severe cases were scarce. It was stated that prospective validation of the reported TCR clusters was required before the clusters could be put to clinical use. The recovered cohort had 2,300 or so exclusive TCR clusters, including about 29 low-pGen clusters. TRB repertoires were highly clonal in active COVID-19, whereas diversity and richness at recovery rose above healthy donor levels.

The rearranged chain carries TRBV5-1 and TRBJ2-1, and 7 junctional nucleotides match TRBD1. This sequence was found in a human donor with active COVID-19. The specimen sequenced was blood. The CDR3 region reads CASSTAGGWNEQFF. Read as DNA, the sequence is TGCGCCAGCAGCACTGCAGGGGGATGGAATGAGCAGTTCTTC.